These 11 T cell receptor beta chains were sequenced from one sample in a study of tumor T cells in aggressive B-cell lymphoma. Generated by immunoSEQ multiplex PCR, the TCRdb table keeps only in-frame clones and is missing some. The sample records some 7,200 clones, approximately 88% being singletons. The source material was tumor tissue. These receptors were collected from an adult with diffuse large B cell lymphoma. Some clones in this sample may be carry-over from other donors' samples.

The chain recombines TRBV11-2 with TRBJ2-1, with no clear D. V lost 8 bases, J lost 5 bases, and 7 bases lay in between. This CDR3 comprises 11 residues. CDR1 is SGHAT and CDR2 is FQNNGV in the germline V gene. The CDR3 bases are TGTGCCAGCGCAGCGCACAATGAGCAGTTCTTC. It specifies CASAAHNEQFF.

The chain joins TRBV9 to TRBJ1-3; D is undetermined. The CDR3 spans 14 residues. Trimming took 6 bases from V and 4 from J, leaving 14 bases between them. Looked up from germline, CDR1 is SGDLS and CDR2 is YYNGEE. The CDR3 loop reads CASTKYGEGNTIYF. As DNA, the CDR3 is TGTGCCAGCACCAAATACGGGGAAGGAAACACCATATATTTT.

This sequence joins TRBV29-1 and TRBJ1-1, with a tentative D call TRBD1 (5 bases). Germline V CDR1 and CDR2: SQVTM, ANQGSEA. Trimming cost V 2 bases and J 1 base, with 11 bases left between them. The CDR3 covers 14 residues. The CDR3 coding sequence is TGCAGCGTTGAAAATAGGGGTAAGAACACTGAAGCTTTCTTT. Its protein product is CSVENRGKNTEAFF.

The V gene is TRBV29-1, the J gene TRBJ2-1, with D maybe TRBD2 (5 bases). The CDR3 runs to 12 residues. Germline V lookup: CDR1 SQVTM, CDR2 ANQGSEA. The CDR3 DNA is TGCAGGGTGGGAGAGTCTTACAATGAGCAGTTCTTC. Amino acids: CRVGESYNEQFF.

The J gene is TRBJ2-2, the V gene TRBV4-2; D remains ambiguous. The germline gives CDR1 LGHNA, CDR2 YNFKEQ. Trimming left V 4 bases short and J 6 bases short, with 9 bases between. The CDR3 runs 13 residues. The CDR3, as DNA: TGTGCCAGCAGCCCGAACGAGGCCGGGGAGCTGTTTTTT. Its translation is CASSPNEAGELFF.

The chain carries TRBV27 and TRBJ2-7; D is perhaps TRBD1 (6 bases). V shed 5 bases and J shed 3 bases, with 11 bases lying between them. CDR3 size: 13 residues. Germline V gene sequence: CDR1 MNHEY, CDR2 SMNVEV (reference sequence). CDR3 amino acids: CASSPTQGYEQYF. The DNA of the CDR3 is TGTGCCAGCAGTCCCACACAGGGCTACGAGCAGTACTTC.

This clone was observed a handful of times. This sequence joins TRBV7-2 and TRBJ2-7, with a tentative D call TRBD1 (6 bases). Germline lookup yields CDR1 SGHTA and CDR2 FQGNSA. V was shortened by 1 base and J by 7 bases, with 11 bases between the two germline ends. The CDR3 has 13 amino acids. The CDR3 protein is CASSLDREKEQYF. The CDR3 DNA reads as TGTGCCAGCAGCTTAGACAGGGAGAAGGAGCAGTACTTC.

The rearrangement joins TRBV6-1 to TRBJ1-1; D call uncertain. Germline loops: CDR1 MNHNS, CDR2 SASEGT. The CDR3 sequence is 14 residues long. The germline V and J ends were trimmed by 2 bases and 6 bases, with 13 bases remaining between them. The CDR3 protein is CASSEIVTVSEAFF. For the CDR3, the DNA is TGTGCCAGCAGTGAAATAGTAACAGTCTCTGAAGCTTTCTTT.

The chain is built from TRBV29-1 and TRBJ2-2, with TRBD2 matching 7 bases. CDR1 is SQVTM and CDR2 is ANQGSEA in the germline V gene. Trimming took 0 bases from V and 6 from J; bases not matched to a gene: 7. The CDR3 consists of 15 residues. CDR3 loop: CSVEDSGGRAGELFF. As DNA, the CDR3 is TGCAGCGTTGAAGATTCCGGGGGGAGGGCCGGGGAGCTGTTTTTT.

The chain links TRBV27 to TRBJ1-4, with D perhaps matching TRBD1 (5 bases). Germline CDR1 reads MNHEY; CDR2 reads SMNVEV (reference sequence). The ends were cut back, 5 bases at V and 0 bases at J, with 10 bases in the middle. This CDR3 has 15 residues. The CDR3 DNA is TGTGCCAGCAGTAACAGGAAAACAACTAATGAAAAACTGTTTTTT. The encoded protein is CASSNRKTTNEKLFF.

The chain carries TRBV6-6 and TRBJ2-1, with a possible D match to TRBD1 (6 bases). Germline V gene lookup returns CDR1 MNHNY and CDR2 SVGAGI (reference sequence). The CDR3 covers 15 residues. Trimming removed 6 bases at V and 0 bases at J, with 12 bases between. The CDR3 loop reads CASSPQGSSYNEQFF. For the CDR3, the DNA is TGTGCCAGCAGCCCACAGGGAAGCTCCTACAATGAGCAGTTCTTC.